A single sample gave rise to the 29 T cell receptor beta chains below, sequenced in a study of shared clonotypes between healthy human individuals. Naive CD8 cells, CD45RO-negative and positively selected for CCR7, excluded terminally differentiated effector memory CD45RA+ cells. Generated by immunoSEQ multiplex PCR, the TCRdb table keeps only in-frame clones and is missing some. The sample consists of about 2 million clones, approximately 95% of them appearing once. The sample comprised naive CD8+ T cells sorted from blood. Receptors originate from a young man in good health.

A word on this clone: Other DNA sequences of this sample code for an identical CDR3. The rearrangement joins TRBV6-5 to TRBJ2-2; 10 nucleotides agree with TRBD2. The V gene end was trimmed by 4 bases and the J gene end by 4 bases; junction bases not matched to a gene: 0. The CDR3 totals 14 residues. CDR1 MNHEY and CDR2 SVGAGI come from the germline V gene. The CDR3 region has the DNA TGTGCCAGCAGTTTAGCGGGAGGCACCGGGGAGCTGTTTTTT. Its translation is CASSLAGGTGELFF.

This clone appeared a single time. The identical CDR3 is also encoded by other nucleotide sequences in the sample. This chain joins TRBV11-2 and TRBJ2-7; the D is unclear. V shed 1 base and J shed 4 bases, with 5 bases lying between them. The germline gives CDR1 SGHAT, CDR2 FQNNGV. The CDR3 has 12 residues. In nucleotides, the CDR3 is TGTGCCAGCAGCTTAGTTCCGTACGAGCAGTACTTC. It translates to CASSLVPYEQYF.

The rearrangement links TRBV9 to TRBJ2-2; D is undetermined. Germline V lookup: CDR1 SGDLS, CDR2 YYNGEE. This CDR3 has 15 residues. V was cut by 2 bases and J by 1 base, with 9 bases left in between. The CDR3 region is CASSVVALNTGELFF. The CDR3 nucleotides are TGTGCCAGCAGCGTTGTAGCCCTGAACACCGGGGAGCTGTTTTTT.

The chain's CDR3 is CASSYGLAFYNEQFF. CDR3 DNA sequence: TGTGCCAGTAGCTATGGACTAGCGTTTTACAATGAGCAGTTCTTC. The chain uses TRBV19 and TRBJ2-1, with 9 bases identical to TRBD2. V was clipped by 6 bases and J by 4 bases; unmatched bases: 7. The CDR3 runs 15 residues. Germline CDR1 is LNHDA and CDR2 is SQIVND (reference sequence).

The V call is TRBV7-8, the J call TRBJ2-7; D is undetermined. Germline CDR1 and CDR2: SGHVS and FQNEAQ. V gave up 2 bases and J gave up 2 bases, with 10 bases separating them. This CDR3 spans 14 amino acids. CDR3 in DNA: TGTGCCAGCAGCTTAATCGACACCACCTACGAGCAGTACTTC. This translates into CASSLIDTTYEQYF.

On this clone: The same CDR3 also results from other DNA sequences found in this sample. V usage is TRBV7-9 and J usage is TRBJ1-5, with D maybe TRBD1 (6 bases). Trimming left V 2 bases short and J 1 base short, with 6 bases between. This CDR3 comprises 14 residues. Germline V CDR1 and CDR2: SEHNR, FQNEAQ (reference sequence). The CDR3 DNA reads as TGTGCCAGCAGCTTAACAGGGAGCAATCAGCCCCAGCATTTT. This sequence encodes CASSLTGSNQPQHF.

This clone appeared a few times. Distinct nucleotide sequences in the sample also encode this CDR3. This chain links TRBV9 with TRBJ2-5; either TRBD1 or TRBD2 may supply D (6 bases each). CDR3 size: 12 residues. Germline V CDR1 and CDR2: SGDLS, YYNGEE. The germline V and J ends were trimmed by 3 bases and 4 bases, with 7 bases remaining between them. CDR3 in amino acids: CASSEGGETQYF. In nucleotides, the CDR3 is TGTGCCAGCAGCGAGGGGGGAGAGACCCAGTACTTC.

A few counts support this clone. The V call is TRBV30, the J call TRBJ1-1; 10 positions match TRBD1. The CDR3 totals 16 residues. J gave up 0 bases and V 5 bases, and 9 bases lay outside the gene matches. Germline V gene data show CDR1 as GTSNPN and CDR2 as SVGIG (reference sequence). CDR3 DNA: TGTGCCTGGTCCTCCGGGACAGGGGACATGAACACTGAAGCTTTCTTT. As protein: CAWSSGTGDMNTEAFF.

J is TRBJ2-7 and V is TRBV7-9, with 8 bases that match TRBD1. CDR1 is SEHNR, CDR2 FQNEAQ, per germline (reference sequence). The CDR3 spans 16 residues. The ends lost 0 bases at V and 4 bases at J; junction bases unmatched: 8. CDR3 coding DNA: TGTGCCAGCAGCTTAGCCCCAGGGGGCTTTGGGTACGAGCAGTACTTC. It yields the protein CASSLAPGGFGYEQYF.

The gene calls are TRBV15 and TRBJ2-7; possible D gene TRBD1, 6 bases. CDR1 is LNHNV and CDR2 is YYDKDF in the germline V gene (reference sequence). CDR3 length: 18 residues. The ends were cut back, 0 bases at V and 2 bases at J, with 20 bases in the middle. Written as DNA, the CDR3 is TGTGCCACCAGCAGAGATATAGGGTATGGACAGCCGGCCTACGAGCAGTACTTC. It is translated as CATSRDIGYGQPAYEQYF.

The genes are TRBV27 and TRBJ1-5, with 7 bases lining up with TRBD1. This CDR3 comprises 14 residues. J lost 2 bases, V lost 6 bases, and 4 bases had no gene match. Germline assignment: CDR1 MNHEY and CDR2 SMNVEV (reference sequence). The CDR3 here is CASRYRGGNQPQHF. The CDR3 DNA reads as TGTGCCAGCAGGTACAGGGGCGGCAATCAGCCCCAGCATTTT.

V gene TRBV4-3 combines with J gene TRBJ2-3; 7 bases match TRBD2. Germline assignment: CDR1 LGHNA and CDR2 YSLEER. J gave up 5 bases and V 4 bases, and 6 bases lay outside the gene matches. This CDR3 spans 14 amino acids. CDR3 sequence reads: CASSPKIAGDTQYF. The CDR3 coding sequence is TGCGCCAGCAGCCCAAAAATAGCGGGAGATACGCAGTATTTT.

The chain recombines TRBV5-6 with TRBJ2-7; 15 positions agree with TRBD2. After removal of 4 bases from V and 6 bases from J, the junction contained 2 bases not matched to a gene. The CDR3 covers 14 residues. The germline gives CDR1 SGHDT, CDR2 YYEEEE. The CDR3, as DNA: TGTGCCAGCAGCCAGGGACTAGCGGGAGGCGAGCAGTACTTC. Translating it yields CASSQGLAGGEQYF.

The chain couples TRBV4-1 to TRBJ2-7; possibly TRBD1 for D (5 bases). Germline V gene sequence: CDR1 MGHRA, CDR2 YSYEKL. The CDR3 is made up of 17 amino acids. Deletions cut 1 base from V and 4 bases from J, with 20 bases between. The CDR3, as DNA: TGCGCCAGCAGCCAAGGGGGTGGTGGGGCAGTCGGTTACGAGCAGTACTTC. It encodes CASSQGGGGAVGYEQYF.

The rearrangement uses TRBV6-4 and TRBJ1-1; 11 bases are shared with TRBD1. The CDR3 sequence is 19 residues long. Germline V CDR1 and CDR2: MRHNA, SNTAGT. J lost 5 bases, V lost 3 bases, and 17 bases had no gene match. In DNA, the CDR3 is TGTGCCAGCAGTGAGCCAATTATCCCGGGACAGGGGGTGAGGACTGAAGCTTTCTTT. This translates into CASSEPIIPGQGVRTEAFF.

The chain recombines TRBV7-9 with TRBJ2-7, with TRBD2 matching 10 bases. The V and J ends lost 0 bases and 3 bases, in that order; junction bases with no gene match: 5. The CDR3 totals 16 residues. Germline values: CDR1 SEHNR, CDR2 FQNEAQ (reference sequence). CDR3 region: CASSLASGGPYYEQYF. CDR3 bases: TGTGCCAGCAGCTTAGCTAGCGGGGGGCCCTACTACGAGCAGTACTTC.

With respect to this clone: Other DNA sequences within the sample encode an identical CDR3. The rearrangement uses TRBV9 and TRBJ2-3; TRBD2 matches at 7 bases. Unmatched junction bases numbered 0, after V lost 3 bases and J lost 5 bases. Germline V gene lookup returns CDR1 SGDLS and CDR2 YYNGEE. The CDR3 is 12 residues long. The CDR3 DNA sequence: TGTGCCAGCAGCGCGGGGGGAGATACGCAGTATTTT. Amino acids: CASSAGGDTQYF.

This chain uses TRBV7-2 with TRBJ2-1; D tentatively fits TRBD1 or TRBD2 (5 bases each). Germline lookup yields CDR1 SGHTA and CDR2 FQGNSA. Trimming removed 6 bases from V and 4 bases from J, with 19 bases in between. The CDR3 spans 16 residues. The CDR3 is CASREIGGRGYNEQFF. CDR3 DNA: TGTGCCAGCAGGGAAATTGGGGGTCGAGGGTACAATGAGCAGTTCTTC.

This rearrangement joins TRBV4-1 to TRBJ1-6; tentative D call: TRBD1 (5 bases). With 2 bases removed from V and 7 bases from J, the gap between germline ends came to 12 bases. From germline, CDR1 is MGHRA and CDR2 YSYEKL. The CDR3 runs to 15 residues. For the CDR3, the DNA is TGCGCCAGCAGCCAACAAACAGGAGGAAATTCACCCCTCCACTTT. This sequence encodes CASSQQTGGNSPLHF.

CDR3 in amino acids: CASSFRDGVTDTQYF. The CDR3 DNA reads TGTGCCAGCAGTTTCCGGGACGGTGTCACAGATACGCAGTATTTT. The chain links TRBV27 to TRBJ2-3, with D perhaps TRBD1 or TRBD2 (5 bases each). Germline V gives CDR1 MNHEY, CDR2 SMNVEV (reference sequence). CDR3 length: 15 amino acids. Trimming left V 3 bases short and J 2 bases short, with 12 bases between.

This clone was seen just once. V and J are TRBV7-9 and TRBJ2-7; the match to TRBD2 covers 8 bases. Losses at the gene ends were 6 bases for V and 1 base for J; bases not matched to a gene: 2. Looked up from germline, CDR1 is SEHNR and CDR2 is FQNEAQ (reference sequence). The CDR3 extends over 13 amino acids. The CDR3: CASRSGGSYEQYF. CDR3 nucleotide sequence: TGTGCCAGCAGGAGCGGGGGTTCCTACGAGCAGTACTTC.

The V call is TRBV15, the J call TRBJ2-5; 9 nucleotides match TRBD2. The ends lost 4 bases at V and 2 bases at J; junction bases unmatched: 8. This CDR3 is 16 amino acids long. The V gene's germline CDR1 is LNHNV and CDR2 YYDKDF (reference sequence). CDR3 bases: TGTGCCACCAGCACTTGGCTAGCGGGGAATCAAGAGACCCAGTACTTC. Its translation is CATSTWLAGNQETQYF.

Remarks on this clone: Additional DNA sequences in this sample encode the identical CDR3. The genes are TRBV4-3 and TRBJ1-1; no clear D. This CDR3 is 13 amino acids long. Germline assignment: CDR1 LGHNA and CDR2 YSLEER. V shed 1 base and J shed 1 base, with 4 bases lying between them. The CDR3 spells CASSQVANTEAFF. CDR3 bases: TGCGCCAGCAGCCAAGTCGCGAACACTGAAGCTTTCTTT.

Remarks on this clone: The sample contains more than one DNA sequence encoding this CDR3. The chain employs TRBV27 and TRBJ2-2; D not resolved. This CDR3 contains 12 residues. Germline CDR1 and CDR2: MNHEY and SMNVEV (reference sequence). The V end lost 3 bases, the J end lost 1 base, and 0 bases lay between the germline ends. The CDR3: CASSLNTGELFF. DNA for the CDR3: TGTGCCAGCAGTTTGAACACCGGGGAGCTGTTTTTT.

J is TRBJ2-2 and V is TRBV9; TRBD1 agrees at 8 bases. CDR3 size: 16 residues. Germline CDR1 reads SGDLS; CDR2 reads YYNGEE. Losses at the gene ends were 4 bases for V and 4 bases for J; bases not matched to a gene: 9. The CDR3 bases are TGTGCCAGCAGCTTGATAGGACAGGGCGGCACCGGGGAGCTGTTTTTT. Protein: CASSLIGQGGTGELFF.

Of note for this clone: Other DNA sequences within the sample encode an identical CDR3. CDR3 region: CASSYGGKETQYF. DNA of the CDR3: TGTGCCAGCAGTTACGGCGGTAAAGAGACCCAGTACTTC. This chain joins TRBV6-6 and TRBJ2-5; D is ambiguous. Germline values: CDR1 MNHNY, CDR2 SVGAGI (reference sequence). V lost 2 bases to trimming and J lost 3 bases, with 7 bases between them. This CDR3 has 13 amino acids.

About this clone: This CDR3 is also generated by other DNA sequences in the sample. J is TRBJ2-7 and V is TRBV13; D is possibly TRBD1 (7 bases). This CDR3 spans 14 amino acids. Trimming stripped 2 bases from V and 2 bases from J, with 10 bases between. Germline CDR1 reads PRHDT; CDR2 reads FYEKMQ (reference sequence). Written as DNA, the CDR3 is TGTGCCAGCAGCTTACGGGGGACAGCCTACGAGCAGTACTTC. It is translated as CASSLRGTAYEQYF.

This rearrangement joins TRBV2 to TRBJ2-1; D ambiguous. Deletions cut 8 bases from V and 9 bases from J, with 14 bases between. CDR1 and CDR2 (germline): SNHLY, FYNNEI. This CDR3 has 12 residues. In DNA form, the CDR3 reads TGTGCCAGCGGCCTGGTAACGGGTGAGCAGTTCTTC. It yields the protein CASGLVTGEQFF.

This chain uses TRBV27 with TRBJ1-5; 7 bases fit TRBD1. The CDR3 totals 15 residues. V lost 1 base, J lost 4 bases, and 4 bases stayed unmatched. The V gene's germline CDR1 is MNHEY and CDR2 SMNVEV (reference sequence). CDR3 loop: CASSLFGQDNQPQHF. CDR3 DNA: TGTGCCAGCAGTTTATTCGGACAGGATAATCAGCCCCAGCATTTT.